This T cell receptor (beta chain) was sequenced during a study of cytomegalovirus exposure and HLA in healthy donors. General study findings and limits: A later analysis by the authors found several of the most significant clusters apparently linked to common viral pathogens. It was reportedly the case that the classifier diagnosed cytomegalovirus status with high specificity and sensitivity. It has been reported that TCR beta sequences accurately predicted the HLA-A and HLA-B alleles of most subjects. CMV serostatus was the only recorded immune exposure for donors.

With regard to this clone: Its antigen is as yet unknown.

PCR was performed using 60 Vbeta and 13 Jbeta primers. Clones were sequenced by immunoSEQ multiplex PCR, and TCRdb holds only the in-frame ones, with some missing. Among approximately 90,000 clones listed, 76% were seen once. The V and J ends lost 5 bases and 10 bases, in that order; junction bases with no gene match: 10. The CDR3 extends over 15 amino acids. CDR1 is SEHNR and CDR2 is FQNEAQ in the germline V gene (reference sequence). The V and J genes are TRBV7-9 and TRBJ1-6; 8 nucleotides line up with TRBD1. Material: PBMCs. The receptor was derived from a male donor in good health and CMV-seronegative. CDR3: CASSHPQGARSPLHF. In nucleotides, the CDR3 is TGTGCCAGCAGCCATCCTCAGGGGGCAAGATCACCCCTCCACTTT.